The rows below give T cell receptor beta chains drawn from one sample of a study of cytomegalovirus exposure and HLA in healthy donors. Method: immunoSEQ multiplex PCR; TCRdb's copy keeps in-frame clones and lacks some. The table lists over 95,000 clones, about 76% of them singletons. Sequencing was done on a sample of PBMCs. Receptor source: a woman between 40 and 50 years old in good health and CMV-seropositive. The CDR3 runs from the conserved cysteine through the conserved F or W. D genes are given only for firm matches. Size is omitted from some rows. Given values are once, few, many or a class for expanded clones.

CDR3	DNA	size	D	V	J
CASSETGEQYGYTF	TGTGCCAGCAGTGAAACAGGGGAACAATATGGCTACACCTTC	NA	TRBD1	TRBV6-1	TRBJ1-2
CAWSETGTGITF	TGTGCCTGGAGTGAAACCGGGACAGGGATCACTTTT	NA	TRBD1	TRBV30	TRBJ1-5
CASRLAGTNEKLFF	TGCGCCAGCAGACTTGCCGGGACTAATGAAAAACTGTTTTTT	NA	NA	TRBV5-1	TRBJ1-4
CASTYPPGQNTEAFF	TGTGCCAGCACTTATCCTCCGGGACAGAACACTGAAGCTTTCTTT	NA	NA	TRBV21-1	TRBJ1-1
CASSYTGVANTEAFF	TGTGCCAGCAGTTACACAGGGGTGGCGAACACTGAAGCTTTCTTT	NA	TRBD1	TRBV6-5	TRBJ1-1
CASRRPTSGQETQYF	TGTGCCAGCAGACGTCCTACTAGCGGCCAAGAGACCCAGTACTTC	NA	TRBD2	TRBV6-5	TRBJ2-5
CASKNARGHFYEQYF	TGTGCCAGCAAAAACGCTCGGGGACACTTCTACGAGCAGTACTTC	NA	NA	TRBV6-6	TRBJ2-7
CASSLSQDYATNEKLFF	TGTGCCAGCAGCTTAAGCCAGGATTACGCAACTAATGAAAAACTGTTTTTT	NA	NA	TRBV5-6	TRBJ1-4
CASRFSGGTDTQYF	TGTGCCAGCAGATTTAGCGGGGGAACAGATACGCAGTATTTT	NA	TRBD2	TRBV2	TRBJ2-3
CASGLTETGGAFF	TGTGCTAGTGGTTTGACCGAGACAGGGGGAGCTTTCTTT	few	TRBD1	TRBV12-5	TRBJ1-1
CASSYTGDSSYEQYF	TGTGCCAGCAGCTATACAGGGGATAGCTCCTACGAGCAGTACTTC	few	TRBD1	TRBV7-2	TRBJ2-7
CASSLEGGTNQPQHF	TGCGCCAGCAGCTTGGAGGGGGGGACCAATCAGCCCCAGCATTTT	NA	NA	TRBV5-1	TRBJ1-5
CASSLGRATYEQYF	TGTGCCAGCAGCTTAGGCAGGGCTACCTACGAGCAGTACTTC	NA	NA	TRBV7-2	TRBJ2-7
CASSFQGGPNEQFF	TGCGCCAGCAGCTTCCAAGGGGGCCCCAATGAGCAGTTCTTC	NA	TRBD1	TRBV5-1	TRBJ2-1
CASSLETLGGGELFF	TGCGCCAGCAGCTTGGAGACCCTCGGGGGTGGGGAGCTGTTTTTT	NA	NA	TRBV5-1	TRBJ2-2
CASSHPGLVEETQYF	TGCGCCAGCAGCCATCCGGGACTAGTGGAGGAGACCCAGTACTTC	NA	TRBD2	TRBV4-1	TRBJ2-5
CAWDRKSPLHF	TGTGCCTGGGACAGAAAGTCACCCCTCCACTTT	NA	NA	TRBV30	TRBJ1-6
CASSSGGFLEQYF	TGTGCCAGCAGCTCGGGGGGATTCCTCGAGCAGTACTTC	few	TRBD2	TRBV13	TRBJ2-7
CASSLDRAEAFF	TGTGCCAGCAGCTTAGATCGGGCTGAAGCTTTCTTT	NA	NA	TRBV11-2	TRBJ1-1
CASNQQGYLYEQYF	TGTGCCAGCAACCAACAGGGGTACCTCTACGAGCAGTACTTC	few	TRBD1	TRBV6-5	TRBJ2-7
CASSLDDYTQYF	TGTGCCAGCAGCTTGGACGACTATACGCAGTATTTT	NA	NA	TRBV5-4	TRBJ2-3
CASSLKGARGNTIYF	TGTGCCAGCAGCTTGAAGGGGGCAAGAGGAAACACCATATATTTT	NA	TRBD1	TRBV5-4	TRBJ1-3
CASFRGGETEAFF	TGTGCCAGCTTCAGAGGGGGCGAAACTGAAGCTTTCTTT	NA	TRBD1	TRBV19	TRBJ1-1
CASSEGSVSTDTQYF	TGCGCCAGCAGTGAGGGGAGCGTTAGCACAGATACGCAGTATTTT	NA	NA	TRBV10-1	TRBJ2-3
CSVLGASGGVNEQFF	TGCAGCGTTCTAGGGGCTAGCGGGGGGGTTAATGAGCAGTTCTTC	NA	TRBD2	TRBV29-1	TRBJ2-1
CASSRGTGGHYGYTF	TGCGCCAGCAGCCGCGGGACAGGGGGGCACTATGGCTACACCTTC	NA	TRBD1	TRBV5-1	TRBJ1-2
CASSEMLVRGYTF	TGTGCCAGTAGCGAGATGTTAGTGAGAGGCTACACCTTC	NA	NA	TRBV19	TRBJ1-2
CASSLGTGAQPQHF	TGCGCCAGCAGCCTCGGGACAGGGGCTCAGCCCCAGCATTTT	NA	TRBD1	TRBV5-1	TRBJ1-5
CARMRLFSDTQYF	TGCGCCCGGATGCGGCTTTTCTCAGATACGCAGTATTTT	NA	NA	TRBV5-1	TRBJ2-3
CASSDPDASTQENIQYF	TGTGCCAGCAGTGACCCAGACGCTTCTACTCAGGAAAACATTCAGTACTTC	NA	NA	TRBV6-4	TRBJ2-4
CASSQPPGRGNTGELFF	TGCGCCAGCAGCCAACCCCCCGGGCGGGGAAACACCGGGGAGCTGTTTTTT	NA	NA	TRBV4-1	TRBJ2-2
CASSVADRATGNTIYF	TGTGCCAGCAGCGTGGCGGACAGGGCGACCGGAAACACCATATATTTT	NA	TRBD1	TRBV9	TRBJ1-3
CASSLVSGTTTYEQYF	TGTGCCAGCAGCTTAGTATCCGGGACTACCACCTACGAGCAGTACTTC	many	TRBD2	TRBV7-9	TRBJ2-7
CASSTSGEGDTEAFF	TGTGCCAGCAGTACCTCAGGGGAGGGGGACACTGAAGCTTTCTTT	NA	NA	TRBV28	TRBJ1-1
CASTTSQGSEAFF	TGTGCCAGCACCACATCACAGGGTAGTGAGGCTTTCTTT	NA	NA	TRBV7-2	TRBJ1-1
CASSLATGRDSPLHF	TGCGCCAGCAGCTTAGCAACAGGGCGCGATTCACCCCTCCACTTT	NA	NA	TRBV5-1	TRBJ1-6
CASSFGTPGNTIYF	TGCGCCAGCAGCTTTGGGACACCCGGAAACACCATATATTTT	NA	NA	TRBV5-1	TRBJ1-3
CASTPTSGGSEQYF	TGTGCCAGCACCCCGACTAGCGGGGGGAGCGAGCAGTACTTC	NA	TRBD2	TRBV27	TRBJ2-7
CASSEGLVFTDTQYF	TGTGCCAGCAGTGAGGGACTGGTCTTCACAGATACGCAGTATTTT	few	NA	TRBV6-1	TRBJ2-3
CASSWGTGGNYGYTF	TGTGCCAGCAGCTGGGGGACAGGGGGTAACTATGGCTACACCTTC	NA	TRBD1	TRBV5-4	TRBJ1-2
CAWSSSTGGVYEQYF	TGTGCCTGGAGTTCGTCGACAGGGGGCGTTTACGAGCAGTACTTC	NA	TRBD1	TRBV30	TRBJ2-7
CASGSGTGHSGANVLTF	TGTGCTAGTGGGTCCGGGACAGGGCACTCTGGGGCCAACGTCCTGACTTTC	NA	TRBD1	TRBV12-5	TRBJ2-6
CASSSSLLVYNEQFF	TGTGCCAGCAGCTCATCTCTACTAGTCTACAATGAGCAGTTCTTC	NA	NA	TRBV5-6	TRBJ2-1
CASSLQGATDTQYF	TGTGCCAGCAGCTTACAGGGGGCTACAGATACGCAGTATTTT	NA	TRBD1	TRBV5-4	TRBJ2-3
CASSIGQANTEAFF	TGTGCCAGTAGTATTGGACAAGCCAACACTGAAGCTTTCTTT	NA	NA	TRBV19	TRBJ1-1
CASSSTTYNSPLHF	TGTGCCAGCAGTAGTACAACCTATAATTCACCCCTCCACTTT	few	NA	TRBV25-1	TRBJ1-6
CASSTYTGPSGANVLTF	TGTGCCAGCAGCACCTATACAGGGCCCTCTGGGGCCAACGTCCTGACTTTC	NA	NA	TRBV11-2	TRBJ2-6
CASRRTGVSYEQYF	TGTGCCAGCAGGCGGACGGGGGTGTCCTACGAGCAGTACTTC	few	NA	TRBV2	TRBJ2-7
CASSFPWASKQFF	TGTGCCAGCAGCTTCCCTTGGGCCTCGAAACAGTTCTTC	NA	NA	TRBV7-2	TRBJ2-1
CASSVTVAETQYF	TGTGCCAGCAGCGTGACAGTGGCAGAGACCCAGTACTTC	NA	NA	TRBV7-6	TRBJ2-5
CASSQRETQYF	TGTGCCAGCAGCCAGCGGGAGACCCAGTACTTC	NA	NA	TRBV6-5	TRBJ2-5
CASSLDRGPTNEQFF	TGTGCCAGCAGTTTAGACAGGGGGCCTACCAATGAGCAGTTCTTC	few	TRBD1	TRBV27	TRBJ2-1
CASTRDRADYGYTF	TGTGCCAGCACCAGAGACAGGGCCGACTATGGCTACACCTTC	NA	TRBD1	TRBV11-2	TRBJ1-2
CASSPRGGPTGELFF	TGTGCTAGCAGCCCTAGGGGGGGCCCCACCGGGGAGCTGTTTTTT	NA	NA	TRBV7-7	TRBJ2-2
CASSYARGGARETQYF	TGTGCCAGCAGTTACGCTCGCGGGGGGGCCCGGGAGACCCAGTACTTC	NA	TRBD2	TRBV6-5	TRBJ2-5
CASIDRPGLAGGIAKNIQYF	TGCGCCAGCATCGACCGACCGGGACTAGCGGGGGGTATAGCCAAAAACATTCAGTACTTC	NA	TRBD2	TRBV10-1	TRBJ2-4
CASSRESGTSGEETQYF	TGTGCCAGCTCACGGGAGTCTGGGACTAGCGGGGAAGAGACCCAGTACTTC	few	TRBD2	TRBV18	TRBJ2-5
CASKNLGAGRPQHF	TGTGCCAGCAAGAACCTCGGGGCGGGACGGCCCCAGCATTTT	few	NA	TRBV28	TRBJ1-5
CASSGGTASSYEQYF	TGTGCCAGCAGTGGTGGGACAGCGAGTTCCTACGAGCAGTACTTC	NA	TRBD1	TRBV6-1	TRBJ2-7
CASSLRQGYTEAFF	TGTGCCAGCAGTTTAAGGCAGGGCTACACTGAAGCTTTCTTT	NA	NA	TRBV28	TRBJ1-1